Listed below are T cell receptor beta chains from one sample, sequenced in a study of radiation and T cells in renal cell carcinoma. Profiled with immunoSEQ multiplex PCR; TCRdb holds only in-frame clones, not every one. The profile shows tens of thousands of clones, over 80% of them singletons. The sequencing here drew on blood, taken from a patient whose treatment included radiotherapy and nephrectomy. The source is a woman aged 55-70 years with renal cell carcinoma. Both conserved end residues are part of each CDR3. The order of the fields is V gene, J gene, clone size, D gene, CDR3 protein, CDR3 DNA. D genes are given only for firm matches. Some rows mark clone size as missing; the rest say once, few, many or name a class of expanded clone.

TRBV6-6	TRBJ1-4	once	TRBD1	CASSYSTGRREKLFF	TGTGCCAGCAGCTACTCGACAGGGCGGCGTGAAAAACTGTTTTTT
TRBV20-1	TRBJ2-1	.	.	CSARGGNEQFF	TGCAGTGCTAGAGGGGGGAATGAGCAGTTCTTC
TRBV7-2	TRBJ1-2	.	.	CASSLGRINYGYTF	TGTGCCAGCAGCTTAGGGCGGATTAACTATGGCTACACCTTC
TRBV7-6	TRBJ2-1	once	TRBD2	CASSISRGGLSYNEQFF	TGTGCCAGCAGCATCAGCCGCGGGGGACTCTCCTACAATGAGCAGTTCTTC
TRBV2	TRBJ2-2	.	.	CASREGAMTGELFF	TGTGCCAGCAGGGAAGGGGCCATGACCGGGGAGCTGTTTTTT
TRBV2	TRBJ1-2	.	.	CASTGRPGYGYTF	TGTGCCAGCACTGGCAGGCCGGGCTATGGCTACACCTTC
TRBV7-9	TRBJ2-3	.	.	CASSLLFTDTQYF	TGTGCCAGCAGCTTACTGTTTACAGATACGCAGTATTTT
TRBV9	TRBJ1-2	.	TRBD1	CASSEGPTGGAYGYTF	TGTGCCAGCAGCGAGGGGCCGACAGGGGGCGCTTATGGCTACACCTTC
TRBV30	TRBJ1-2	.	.	CAWSVQVYGYTF	TGTGCCTGGAGTGTTCAGGTCTATGGCTACACCTTC
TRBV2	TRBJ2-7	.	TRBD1	CASNLGQGVIYEQYF	TGTGCCAGCAACTTGGGACAGGGGGTGATCTACGAGCAGTACTTC
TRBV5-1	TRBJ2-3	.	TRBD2	CASSLMASGGGTDTQYF	TGCGCCAGCAGCTTGATGGCTAGCGGGGGCGGCACAGATACGCAGTATTTT
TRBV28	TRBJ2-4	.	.	CASSRNIQYF	TGTGCCAGCAGTAGGAACATTCAGTACTTC
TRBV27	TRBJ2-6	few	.	CASSLIPRGFNVLTF	TGTGCCAGCAGTTTAATCCCCAGGGGCTTCAACGTCCTGACTTTC
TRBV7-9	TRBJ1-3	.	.	CASSFFTAQGNTIYF	TGTGCCAGCAGCTTTTTCACGGCTCAAGGAAACACCATATATTTT
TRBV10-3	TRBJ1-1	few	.	CAIRTARNTEAFF	TGTGCCATCCGGACAGCGAGGAACACTGAAGCTTTCTTT
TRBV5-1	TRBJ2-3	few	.	CASSLVATSTDTQYF	TGCGCCAGCAGCTTGGTGGCTACTAGCACAGATACGCAGTATTTT
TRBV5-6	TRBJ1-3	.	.	CASSLGLNTIYF	TGTGCCAGCAGCTTGGGCCTCAACACCATATATTTT